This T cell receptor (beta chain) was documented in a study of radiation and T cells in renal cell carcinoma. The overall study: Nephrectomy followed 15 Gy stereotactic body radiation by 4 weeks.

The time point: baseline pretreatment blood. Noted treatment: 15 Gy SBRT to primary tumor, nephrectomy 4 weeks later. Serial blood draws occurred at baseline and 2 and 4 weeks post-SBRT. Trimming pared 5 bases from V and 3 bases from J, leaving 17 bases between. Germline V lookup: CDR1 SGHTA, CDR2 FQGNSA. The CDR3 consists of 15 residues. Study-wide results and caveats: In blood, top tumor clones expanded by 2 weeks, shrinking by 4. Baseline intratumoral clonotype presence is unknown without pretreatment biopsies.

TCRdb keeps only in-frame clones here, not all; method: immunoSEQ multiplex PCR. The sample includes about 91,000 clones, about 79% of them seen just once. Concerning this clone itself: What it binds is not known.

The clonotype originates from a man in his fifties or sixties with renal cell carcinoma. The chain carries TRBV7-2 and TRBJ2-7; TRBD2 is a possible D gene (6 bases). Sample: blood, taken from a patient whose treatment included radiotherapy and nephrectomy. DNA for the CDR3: TGTGCCAGCAGCCCCGTCACGGGAGCGAGCTACGAGCAGTACTTC. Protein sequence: CASSPVTGASYEQYF.